Here is one TCR beta chain with its context. The target antigen is unknown. Primed by a sample-barcoded 5' primer and a J-beta primer mix, a second PCR proceeded for about 7 to 12 cycles. All cDNA molecules were each tagged by a template-switch adaptor with 12 random nucleotides. TCRdb analysed the 5' RACE reads with MiXCR anew, one entry per CDR3 protein. The sample lists 1.5 million to 1.8 million distinct CDR3 sequences, roughly 43% occurring once. Per the germline V gene, CDR1 is ENHRY and CDR2 is SYGVKD. The CDR3 totals 13 residues. The ends were cut back, 10 bases at V and 3 bases at J, with 15 bases in the middle. The data are from a study of blood T cells in healthy people across ages. Study-wide findings and caveats: Age advanced and TCR beta diversity per million T cells fell, roughly linearly. Because sorting was not performed, PBMCs prevented conclusive naive versus antigen-experienced comparison.

The sequenced sample was blood. The rearrangement links TRBV10-3 to TRBJ1-1; D is perhaps TRBD1 (6 bases). The receptor was isolated from a woman younger than 35 in good health. The CDR3 loop is CATRDTGDTEAFF. In DNA form, the CDR3 reads TGTGCCACCAGGGACACGGGAGACACTGAAGCTTTCTTT.